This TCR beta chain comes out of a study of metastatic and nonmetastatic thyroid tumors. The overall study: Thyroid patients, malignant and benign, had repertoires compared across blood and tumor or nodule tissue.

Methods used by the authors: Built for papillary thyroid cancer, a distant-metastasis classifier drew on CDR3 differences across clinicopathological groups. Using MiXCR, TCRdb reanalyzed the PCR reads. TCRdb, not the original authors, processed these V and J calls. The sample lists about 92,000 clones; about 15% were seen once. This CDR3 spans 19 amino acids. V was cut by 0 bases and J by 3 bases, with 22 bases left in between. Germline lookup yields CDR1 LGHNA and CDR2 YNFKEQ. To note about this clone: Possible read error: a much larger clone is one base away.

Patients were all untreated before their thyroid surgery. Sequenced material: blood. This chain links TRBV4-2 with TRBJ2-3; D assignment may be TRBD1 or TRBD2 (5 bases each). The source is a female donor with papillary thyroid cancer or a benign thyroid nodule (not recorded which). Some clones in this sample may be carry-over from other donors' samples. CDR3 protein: CASSQDRPVGVGVTDTQYF. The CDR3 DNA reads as TGTGCCAGCAGCCAAGATAGGCCGGTGGGGGTTGGGGTTACAGATACGCAGTATTTT.